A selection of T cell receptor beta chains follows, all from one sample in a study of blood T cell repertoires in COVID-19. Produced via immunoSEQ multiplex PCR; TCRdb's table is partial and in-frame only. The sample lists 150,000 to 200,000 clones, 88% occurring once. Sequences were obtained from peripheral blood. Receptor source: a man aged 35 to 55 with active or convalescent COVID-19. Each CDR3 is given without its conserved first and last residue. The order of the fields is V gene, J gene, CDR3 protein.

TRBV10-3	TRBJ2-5	AISFGGDTQY
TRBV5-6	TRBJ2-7	ASSLRGGEQY
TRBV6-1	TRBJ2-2	ASSEMLQFIGELF
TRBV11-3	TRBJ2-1	ASSLPARREGRVEQF
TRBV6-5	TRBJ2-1	ASSHTGGDPHEQF
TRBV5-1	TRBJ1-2	ASSLLTGGSYGYT
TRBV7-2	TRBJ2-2	ASSLVSGTSGGVSGELF
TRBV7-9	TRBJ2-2	ASSFGLAGDTGELF
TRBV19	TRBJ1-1	ASSPLGTGGGRTEAF
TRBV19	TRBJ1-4	ASSNRDRAANEKLF
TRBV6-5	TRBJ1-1	ASTRRLNMNTEAF
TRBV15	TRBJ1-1	ATSRDRGGTEAF
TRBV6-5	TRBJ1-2	ASSYINTGTAYGYT
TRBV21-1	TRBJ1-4	ASSKPRRGENEKLF
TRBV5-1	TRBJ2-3	ASSLEVTGGADTQY
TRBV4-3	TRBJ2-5	ASSQGLQGGGETQY
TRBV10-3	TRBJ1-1	AISGGGWSTEAF
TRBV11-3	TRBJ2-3	ASSLGGGGAADTQY
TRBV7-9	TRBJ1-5	ASSRDKSNQPQH
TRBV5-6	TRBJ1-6	ASSSQTGSNSPLH
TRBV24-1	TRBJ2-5	ATSDAGTATFTQETQY
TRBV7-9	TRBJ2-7	ASSWTGVTYEQY
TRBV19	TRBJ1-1	ATGPGLLSTEAF
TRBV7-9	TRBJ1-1	ASSLASGNTEAF
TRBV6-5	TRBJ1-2	ASTKGQGDYGYT
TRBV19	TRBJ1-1	ASTTGTTEAF
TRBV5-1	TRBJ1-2	ASSWTGGNYGYT
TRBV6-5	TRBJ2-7	ASSSPPQGDYEQY
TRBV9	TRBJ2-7	ASSVAPRTGNSYEQY
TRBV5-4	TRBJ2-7	ASSLGPTYEQY
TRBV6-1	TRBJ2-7	ASSDVRGYSYEQY
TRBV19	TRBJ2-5	ASSLAGVAGGLPQETQY
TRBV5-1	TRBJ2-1	ASSLEMDRGNNEQF
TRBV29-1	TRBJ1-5	SVGTIDQPQH
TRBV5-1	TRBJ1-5	ASSSTGGNQPQH
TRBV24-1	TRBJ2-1	ATSDEQGWNEQF
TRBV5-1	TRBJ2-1	ASSWTSGSITNEQF
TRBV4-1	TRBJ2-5	ASSQRELETQY
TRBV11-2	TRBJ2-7	ASSLLPSGGPSGYEQY
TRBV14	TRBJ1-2	ASSHGQVPPRRNYGYT
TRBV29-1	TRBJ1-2	SVGGGGDGYT
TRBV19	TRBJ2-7	ASSIFLGPYEQY
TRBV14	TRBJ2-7	ASSQGWSYSLAYEQY
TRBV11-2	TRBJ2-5	ASVRTGGETQY
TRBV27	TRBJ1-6	ASTFVRVQNSPLH
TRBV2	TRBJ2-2	ATLLSDRADTGELF
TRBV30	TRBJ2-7	AWRTGPYEQY
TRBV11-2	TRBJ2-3	ASSLRSSGRADTQY